This passage covers 24 T cell receptor beta chains from one sample sequenced in a study of vaccination effects on CD4 cells after COVID-19. Before sequencing, viral peptide pools were used by the ViraFEST assay to expand antigen-specific CD4+ T cells. The culture ran for about 11 days, and then CD4+ T cells were isolated. This individual tested PCR-positive for SARS-CoV-2 infection between March and December 2020. Of the BNT162b2 and mRNA-1273 vaccines, participants received two doses of one or the other. These receptors are not linked to any known antigen. Profiled with immunoSEQ multiplex PCR; TCRdb holds only in-frame clones, not every one. The data contain roughly 15,000 clones, nearly 80% of them seen just once; the ten biggest clones take up around 28%. The sequencing here drew on CD4+ T cells from PBMCs cultured with HCoV-NL63 spike peptides, taken after COVID-19 vaccination. Receptors were obtained from a human donor who had a prior SARS-CoV-2 infection.

This clone was observed a few times. The chain uses TRBV2 and TRBJ2-7; TRBD2 is a possible D gene (5 bases). CDR1 SNHLY and CDR2 FYNNEI come from the germline V gene. The CDR3 has 13 residues. The V end lost 4 bases, the J end lost 6 bases, and 13 bases lay between the germline ends. The chain's CDR3 is CASSGNPAGEQYF. In DNA, the CDR3 is TGTGCCAGCAGTGGGAATCCGGCGGGCGAGCAGTACTTC.

In nucleotides, the CDR3 is TGTGCCACCAGCAGTGGGGGGGGGAATGGCTACACCTTC. Amino acid sequence: CATSSGGGNGYTF. The chain carries TRBV15 and TRBJ1-2; weak D call: TRBD1 (5 bases). Looked up from germline, CDR1 is LNHNV and CDR2 is YYDKDF (reference sequence). Trimming shortened V by 3 bases and J by 6 bases, and 11 bases separated the two germline ends. The CDR3 runs to 13 residues.

The chain is built from TRBV27 and TRBJ1-1; tentative D call: TRBD1 (6 bases). CDR1 MNHEY and CDR2 SMNVEV come from the germline V gene (reference sequence). Trimming removed 2 bases from V and 3 bases from J, with 13 bases in between. There are 15 residues in the CDR3. The CDR3 region is CASSLMGADYTEAFF. The CDR3 coding sequence is TGTGCCAGCAGTTTAATGGGGGCGGACTACACTGAAGCTTTCTTT.

This chain joins TRBV4-1 and TRBJ1-5, with D perhaps matching TRBD1 (5 bases). The CDR3 extends over 15 amino acids. The germline V and J ends were trimmed by 4 bases and 7 bases, with 17 bases remaining between them. Germline CDR1 MGHRA, CDR2 YSYEKL. CDR3 protein: CASSRDKGSGQPQHF. In nucleotides, the CDR3 is TGCGCCAGCAGCCGTGACAAGGGGTCGGGGCAGCCCCAGCATTTT.

The rearrangement links TRBV24-1 to TRBJ2-3, with 11 bases identical to TRBD1. Germline V CDR1 and CDR2: KGHDR, SFDVKD. After removal of 5 bases from V and 3 bases from J, the junction contained 12 bases not matched to a gene. This CDR3 has 18 amino acids. CDR3 sequence: CATSVGIRDRGNTDTQYF. For the CDR3, the DNA is TGTGCCACCAGTGTCGGAATCCGGGACAGGGGGAATACAGATACGCAGTATTTT.

This clone is classed as medium-sized. This rearrangement joins TRBV6-5 to TRBJ2-1; TRBD2 is a possible D gene (6 bases). The CDR3 contains 15 residues. The germline gives CDR1 MNHEY, CDR2 SVGAGI. The germline V and J ends were trimmed by 4 bases and 6 bases, with 16 bases remaining between them. The chain's CDR3 is CASSLVQGSGNEQFF. The CDR3 nucleotides are TGTGCCAGCAGTTTAGTGCAAGGTAGCGGCAATGAGCAGTTCTTC.

The V call is TRBV5-1, the J call TRBJ2-3, with TRBD2 matching over 14 bases. The CDR3 sequence is 14 residues long. Germline lookup yields CDR1 SGHRS and CDR2 YFSETQ. After removal of 7 bases from V and 5 bases from J, the junction contained 3 bases not matched to a gene. The CDR3 nucleotides are TGCGCCAGCGGGGGACTAGCGGGGGAAGATACGCAGTATTTT. Translating it yields CASGGLAGEDTQYF. Full variable domain (remainder filled in from reference TRBV5-1 and TRBJ2-3): KAGVTQTPRYLIKTRGQQVTLSCSPISGHRSVSWYQQTPGQGLQFLFEYFSETQRNKGNFPGRFSGRQFSNSRSEMNVSTLELGDSALYLCASGGLAGEDTQYFGPGTRLTVL.

The chain employs TRBV18 and TRBJ2-7, with 9 bases fitting TRBD1. J gave up 6 bases and V 2 bases, and 2 bases lay outside the gene matches. This CDR3 spans 13 amino acids. Looked up from germline, CDR1 is KGHSH and CDR2 is LQKENI. This CDR3 is CASSPDRGFEQYF. CDR3 nucleotides: TGTGCCAGCTCACCAGACAGGGGGTTCGAGCAGTACTTC.

This chain's CDR3 is CASSVETLAGGPIEQFF. DNA of the CDR3: TGTGCCAGCAGCGTAGAGACTTTAGCGGGAGGGCCTATTGAGCAGTTCTTC. This chain links TRBV9 with TRBJ2-1; 11 bases match TRBD2. In germline, CDR1 is SGDLS, CDR2 YYNGEE. CDR3 length: 17 amino acids. V lost 0 bases, J lost 9 bases, and 11 bases stayed unmatched.

V usage is TRBV19 and J usage is TRBJ2-2; 8 nucleotides match TRBD2. J lost 8 bases, V lost 3 bases, and 2 bases had no gene match. Per germline, CDR1 LNHDA and CDR2 SQIVND (reference sequence). The CDR3 contains 13 residues. CDR3 sequence (DNA): TGTGCCAGTAGTATCCCGGGAGGGGGGGAGCTGTTTTTT. Its protein is CASSIPGGGELFF.

The gene calls are TRBV30 and TRBJ2-5; D gene uncertain. Germline CDR1 reads GTSNPN; CDR2 reads SVGIG (reference sequence). V lost 1 base and J lost 2, with 8 bases in between. This CDR3 region has 13 residues. CDR3 bases: TGTGCCTGGAGTGGTGGGCTGCAAGAGACCCAGTACTTC. This codes for CAWSGGLQETQYF.

By frequency in the sample, this clone is medium-sized. The rearrangement uses TRBV19 and TRBJ2-1; D unclear. Germline loops: CDR1 LNHDA, CDR2 SQIVND (reference sequence). Trimming cost V 3 bases and J 1 base, with 13 bases left between them. The CDR3 runs 16 residues. CDR3 DNA sequence: TGTGCCAGTAGTATTCGGAGTACCCTTTCCTACAATGAGCAGTTCTTC. Protein sequence: CASSIRSTLSYNEQFF.

The chain employs TRBV18 and TRBJ2-1, with D possibly matching TRBD1 (6 bases). V was pared by 6 bases and J by 7 bases, with 22 bases between. The CDR3 covers 16 residues. Germline assignment: CDR1 KGHSH and CDR2 LQKENI. CDR3 region: CASSPLTAGAENEQFF. The CDR3 DNA sequence: TGTGCCAGCTCGCCTCTGACGGCAGGGGCAGAGAATGAGCAGTTCTTC.

As to this clone: One junction end does not reproduce the germline sequence, and a read error may be involved. The V and J genes are TRBV28 and TRBJ2-7; perhaps D is TRBD1 or TRBD2 (7 bases each). Germline CDR1 reads MDHEN; CDR2 reads SYDVKM. There are 18 residues in the CDR3. The CDR3 protein is CASSSMGGGRRISDEQYF. CDR3 bases: TGTGCCAGCAGTTCTATGGGAGGGGGCAGAAGGATCTCCGACGAGCAGTACTTC.

The chain is built from TRBV12-3 or TRBV12-4 and TRBJ1-1; 7 positions match TRBD1. The trim removed 6 bases at V and 7 bases at J, leaving 8 bases unmatched. The CDR3 extends over 13 amino acids. CDR3 residues: CASSTNRDSEAFF. CDR3 DNA sequence: TGTGCCAGCAGCACAAATAGGGACAGTGAAGCTTTCTTT.

V and J are TRBV5-1 and TRBJ2-7; D may be TRBD2 (6 bases). The CDR3 spans 12 residues. The V end lost 3 bases, the J end lost 3 bases, and 7 bases lay between the germline ends. Germline lookup yields CDR1 SGHRS and CDR2 YFSETQ. The CDR3 bases are TGCGCCAGCAGCTCGGGAGTCTACGAGCAGTACTTC. Translating it yields CASSSGVYEQYF.

The V call is TRBV4-2, the J call TRBJ2-1, with TRBD2 matching over 9 bases. The CDR3 is made up of 19 amino acids. V lost 0 bases, J lost 0 bases, and 9 bases stayed unmatched. CDR1 and CDR2 (germline): LGHNA, YNFKEQ. DNA of the CDR3: TGTGCCAGCAGCCAAGATGGTCTAGCGGGACTCCTCTCCTACAATGAGCAGTTCTTC. Amino acid sequence: CASSQDGLAGLLSYNEQFF.

This clone was seen a handful of times. V is TRBV4-1 and J is TRBJ2-1; TRBD2 agrees at 15 bases. This CDR3 is 16 amino acids long. V lost 6 bases, J lost 4 bases, and 4 bases stayed unmatched. Per germline, CDR1 MGHRA and CDR2 YSYEKL. The CDR3 reads CASRGGLAGGYNEQFF. DNA for the CDR3: TGCGCCAGCAGGGGGGGACTAGCGGGAGGATACAATGAGCAGTTCTTC.

This clone has a handful of counts. CDR3 in amino acids: CASSPGSSTDTQYF. The CDR3 coding sequence is TGTGCCAGCAGTCCCGGCAGCAGCACAGATACGCAGTATTTT. The chain links TRBV2 to TRBJ2-3; D is unclear. Trimming removed 5 bases at V and 0 bases at J, with 9 bases between. Per germline, CDR1 SNHLY and CDR2 FYNNEI. The CDR3 is 14 amino acids.

This rearrangement joins TRBV5-1 to TRBJ1-1; D gene uncertain. The V gene's germline CDR1 is SGHRS and CDR2 YFSETQ. V was clipped by 7 bases and J by 1 base, with 8 bases between them. The CDR3 consists of 12 residues. The CDR3 coding sequence is TGCGCCAGCCGCCAGAAGAACACTGAAGCTTTCTTT. Translating it yields CASRQKNTEAFF.

This chain uses TRBV9 with TRBJ2-1; D remains unclear. From germline, CDR1 is SGDLS and CDR2 YYNGEE. CDR3 length: 15 amino acids. Trimming shortened V by 5 bases and J by 0 bases, and 12 bases separated the two germline ends. The CDR3 region has the DNA TGTGCCAGCAGGAGGACCAGCAACTCCTACAATGAGCAGTTCTTC. Translated: CASRRTSNSYNEQFF.

This chain joins TRBV6-2 or TRBV6-3 and TRBJ1-5; 7 bases are shared with TRBD1. Germline CDR1 is MNHEY and CDR2 is SVGEGT. With V trimmed by 5 bases and J by 3 bases, 10 bases remained unmatched. The CDR3 totals 16 residues. Written as DNA, the CDR3 is TGTGCCAGCAGTCCAGACAGGGCCTATTTCAATCAGCCCCAGCATTTT. Its translation is CASSPDRAYFNQPQHF.

The chain is built from TRBV19 and TRBJ2-1; D might be TRBD2 (6 bases). CDR3 length: 15 amino acids. Trimming removed 3 bases at V and 9 bases at J, with 18 bases between. Per the germline V gene, CDR1 is LNHDA and CDR2 is SQIVND (reference sequence). The CDR3 is CASSILVRDAGEQFF. DNA for the CDR3: TGTGCCAGTAGTATTCTTGTGCGGGACGCAGGTGAGCAGTTCTTC.

V gene TRBV2 combines with J gene TRBJ2-3; D is possibly TRBD1 (5 bases). The ends were cut back, 4 bases at V and 2 bases at J, with 13 bases in the middle. The germline V gene has CDR1 SNHLY and CDR2 FYNNEI. CDR3 length: 15 residues. In DNA form, the CDR3 reads TGTGCCAGCAGTGGGGGCAGGCCGACCACAGATACGCAGTATTTT. Its protein is CASSGGRPTTDTQYF.